The clone carrying this TCR beta chain appeared a few times. Antigen unknown. The germline CDR1 and CDR2 sequences are MNHEY and SVGEGT. This CDR3 comprises 14 residues. V lost 6 bases and J lost 4, with 13 bases in between. A second roughly 7 to 11 cycle PCR used barcoded and J-beta primers. A tag from a template-switch adaptor with 12 random nucleotides marked each cDNA molecule. From the 5' RACE reads, TCRdb called clonotypes with MiXCR, one entry per CDR3 protein. Here the sample spans some 1.8 million distinct CDR3 sequences, 30% to 40% being singletons. These data come from a study of blood T cells in healthy people across ages. Study outcomes and limitations: It was not possible, with unsorted PBMCs, to conclusively compare naive and antigen-experienced cells.

The material sequenced was blood. The clonotype comes from a human donor in good health. This chain uses TRBV6-2 or TRBV6-3 with TRBJ2-1; weak D call: TRBD2 (7 bases). The CDR3 DNA is TGTGCCAGCAGGGGGGGGCTAAATTACAATGAGCAGTTCTTC. Its protein is CASRGGLNYNEQFF.